Each of the 18 T cell receptor beta chains below was sequenced from the same sample in a study of cytomegalovirus exposure and HLA in healthy donors. 60 Vbeta and 13 Jbeta primers were used in PCR. Assay used: immunoSEQ multiplex PCR; TCRdb lists only in-frame clones, some missing. This table holds approximately 120,000 clones, roughly 75% found once. Sequencing was done on a sample of PBMCs. The receptors here all came from a man aged 25 to 45 in good health and CMV-seropositive.

J is TRBJ2-7 and V is TRBV27; 9 positions match TRBD2. The ends lost 10 bases at V and 1 base at J; junction bases unmatched: 8. Per the germline V gene, CDR1 is MNHEY and CDR2 is SMNVEV (reference sequence). This CDR3 has 14 residues. CDR3 region: CATSQREVSYEQYF. The CDR3 nucleotides read TGTGCCACCAGCCAGCGGGAGGTGTCCTACGAGCAGTACTTC.

The chain recombines TRBV30 with TRBJ2-1; D is unresolved. The germline CDR1 and CDR2 sequences are GTSNPN and SVGIG (reference sequence). The CDR3 is 12 residues long. Trimming stripped 2 bases from V and 10 bases from J, with 12 bases between. The CDR3, as DNA: TGTGCCTGGAGTCCACTAACTAACGAGCAGTTCTTC. It yields the protein CAWSPLTNEQFF.

This rearrangement joins TRBV11-2 to TRBJ2-3; D perhaps matches TRBD2 (6 bases). The CDR3 spans 13 residues. V was clipped by 4 bases and J by 5 bases, with 10 bases between them. CDR1 and CDR2 (germline): SGHAT, FQNNGV. CDR3 sequence reads: CASSSRLEDTQYF. The CDR3 nucleotides are TGTGCCAGCAGCTCCAGACTAGAAGATACGCAGTATTTT.

This clone was detected a few times. The genes are TRBV5-4 and TRBJ2-3, with 13 positions matching TRBD2. With V trimmed by 1 base and J by 10 bases, 3 bases remained unmatched. CDR1 and CDR2 from the germline V gene are SGHNT and YYREEE (reference sequence). This CDR3 has 14 residues. CDR3 DNA sequence: TGTGCCAGCAGCTTGACCACTAGCGGGAGGGCGCAGTATTTT. Amino acid sequence: CASSLTTSGRAQYF.

The gene calls are TRBV19 and TRBJ2-5, with TRBD2 matching 10 bases. CDR3 length: 16 amino acids. V dropped 3 bases and J dropped 0; count of bases not matched to a gene: 4. Germline V gives CDR1 LNHDA, CDR2 SQIVND (reference sequence). CDR3 in amino acids: CASSIVGLADQETQYF. CDR3 bases: TGTGCCAGTAGTATCGTCGGACTAGCGGACCAAGAGACCCAGTACTTC.

The chain joins TRBV4-1 to TRBJ1-1; 8 bases are shared with TRBD1. Germline V gene data show CDR1 as MGHRA and CDR2 as YSYEKL. The CDR3 extends over 22 amino acids. V lost 6 bases and J lost 0; bases outside the gene matches: 27. The CDR3 region is CASSLSPPVGQAFTGVNTEAFF. As DNA, the CDR3 is TGCGCCAGCAGTCTATCCCCTCCCGTGGGACAGGCTTTTACGGGGGTGAACACTGAAGCTTTCTTT.

The V and J genes are TRBV19 and TRBJ2-2, with 8 bases fitting TRBD1. The J segment lost 4 bases and the V segment lost 7 bases, leaving 2 bases of the junction unmatched. Germline lookup yields CDR1 LNHDA and CDR2 SQIVND (reference sequence). The CDR3 is made up of 13 amino acids. The CDR3 bases are TGTGCCAGTAACAGGGGGAGCACCGGGGAGCTGTTTTTT. It specifies CASNRGSTGELFF. The whole variable domain, remainder taken from reference TRBV19 and TRBJ2-2, is DGGITQSPKYLFRKEGQNVTLSCEQNLNHDAMYWYRQDPGQGLRLIYYSQIVNDFQKGDIAEGYSVSREKKESFPLTVTSAQKNPTAFYLCASNRGSTGELFFGEGSRLTVL.

The chain uses TRBV7-9 and TRBJ2-7, with D possibly matching TRBD1 (5 bases). The length of the CDR3 is 11 residues. V lost 5 bases to trimming and J lost 7 bases, with 9 bases between them. The germline V gene encodes CDR1 SEHNR and CDR2 FQNEAQ (reference sequence). The CDR3 region has the DNA TGTGCCAGCAGCAAGGGGCTTGAGCAGTACTTC. The encoded protein is CASSKGLEQYF.

This chain connects TRBV4-3 to TRBJ1-1; weak D call: TRBD1 (6 bases). The length of the CDR3 is 14 residues. V gave up 4 bases and J gave up 4 bases, with 13 bases separating them. The germline gives CDR1 LGHNA, CDR2 YSLEER. CDR3 DNA sequence: TGCGCCAGCAGCCCCGTACAAGGGGGCACTGAAGCTTTCTTT. Translated, it gives CASSPVQGGTEAFF.

J is TRBJ2-1 and V is TRBV27, with D perhaps matching TRBD2 (6 bases). This CDR3 contains 15 residues. V was cut by 1 base and J by 6 bases, with 13 bases left in between. CDR1 and CDR2 from the germline V gene are MNHEY and SMNVEV (reference sequence). CDR3 DNA sequence: TGTGCCAGCAGTTTATTCGCGGGACCAGGCAATGAGCAGTTCTTC. Protein sequence: CASSLFAGPGNEQFF.

This rearrangement joins TRBV9 to TRBJ2-7; 11 bases are a match to TRBD2. The ends lost 0 bases at V and 0 bases at J; junction bases unmatched: 2. Germline V gene data show CDR1 as SGDLS and CDR2 as YYNGEE. The CDR3 spans 16 residues. The DNA for the CDR3 is TGTGCCAGCAGCGTAGCTACTAGCGGGAGCTCCTACGAGCAGTACTTC. Translation gives CASSVATSGSSYEQYF. The entire variable domain, with the rest obtained from reference TRBV9 and TRBJ2-7, is as follows: DSGVTQTPKHLITATGQRVTLRCSPRSGDLSVYWYQQSLDQGLQFLIQYYNGEERAKGNILERFSAQQFPDLHSELNLSSLELGDSALYFCASSVATSGSSYEQYFGPGTRLTVT.

The rearrangement joins TRBV7-8 to TRBJ1-5, with 7 bases fitting TRBD1. This CDR3 has 18 residues. From germline, CDR1 is SGHVS and CDR2 FQNEAQ. With 5 bases clipped from V and 0 bases from J, the junction kept 13 bases outside the gene matches. CDR3 loop: CASSPHRQGADSNQPQHF. The DNA of the CDR3 is TGTGCCAGCAGCCCCCATAGACAGGGCGCCGATAGCAATCAGCCCCAGCATTTT.

This clone was counted a few times. The chain uses TRBV2 and TRBJ2-7, with TRBD2 identical over 8 bases. The germline V gene has CDR1 SNHLY and CDR2 FYNNEI. After removal of 8 bases from V and 0 bases from J, the junction contained 9 bases not matched to a gene. The CDR3 covers 15 residues. The CDR3 loop reads CASGPTLAASYEQYF. The CDR3 bases are TGTGCCAGCGGCCCAACACTAGCGGCCTCCTACGAGCAGTACTTC.

This clone came up a few times. The chain couples TRBV15 to TRBJ2-7, with 10 positions matching TRBD2. CDR3 length equals 18 residues. The germline V gene has CDR1 LNHNV and CDR2 YYDKDF (reference sequence). The V segment lost 7 bases and the J segment 1 base; nucleotides outside the gene matches: 16. CDR3 nucleotides: TGTGCCACCATCAAGATAGCGGGAGGCTCACCTTTATCCTACGAGCAGTACTTC. It codes for CATIKIAGGSPLSYEQYF.

The chain employs TRBV6-1 and TRBJ1-1; D is undetermined. V lost 7 bases, J lost 3 bases, and 18 bases lay in between. The CDR3 totals 15 residues. Per the germline V gene, CDR1 is MNHNS and CDR2 is SASEGT. In DNA, the CDR3 is TGTGCCAGCAAATCCTACCCGGGAGGAGACACTGAAGCTTTCTTT. It codes for CASKSYPGGDTEAFF.

V and J are TRBV6-6 and TRBJ2-1, with D possibly being TRBD2 (6 bases). In germline, CDR1 is MNHNY, CDR2 SVGAGI (reference sequence). The CDR3 is 12 amino acids. V dropped 7 bases and J dropped 9 bases, with 13 bases sitting between them. This chain's CDR3 is CASTRDLTEQFF. In DNA form, the CDR3 reads TGTGCCAGCACCCGGGACTTAACTGAGCAGTTCTTC.

The chain links TRBV15 to TRBJ2-3; 7 positions match TRBD2. Germline V gives CDR1 LNHNV, CDR2 YYDKDF (reference sequence). This CDR3 spans 14 amino acids. Trimming at V came to 5 bases and at J to 4 bases, leaving 6 bases not matched to a gene. The CDR3 here is CATSRAGSSDTQYF. The CDR3 DNA reads TGTGCCACCAGCCGAGCGGGATCTTCAGATACGCAGTATTTT.

The genes are TRBV11-2 and TRBJ1-6; D remains unclear. Looked up from germline, CDR1 is SGHAT and CDR2 is FQNNGV. This CDR3 spans 12 amino acids. V lost 5 bases, J lost 5 bases, and 4 bases lay in between. This CDR3 reads CASSRDNSPLHF. CDR3 nucleotide sequence: TGTGCCAGCAGCCGGGATAATTCACCCCTCCACTTT.